This T cell receptor (beta chain) comes out of a study of CD4 T cells in relation to SARS-CoV-2 and coronaviruses. Study-wide background: The negative reference was HIV-1 Nef peptide pool or peptide-free culture.

For this clone: As yet, its antigen is unknown.

Unexposed donor CD4+ T cells date from 2011-2018, before the COVID-19 pandemic. CD4+ T cells were isolated from the cells after around 9 days of culture. Half the medium was replaced with IL-2 medium on days 3 and 7. V was pared by 4 bases and J by 6 bases, with 16 bases between. The CDR3 runs to 14 residues. The germline V gene has CDR1 KGHSH and CDR2 LQKENI. Clones were sequenced by immunoSEQ multiplex PCR, and TCRdb holds only the in-frame ones, with some missing. The sample carries tens of thousands of clones, around 80% recorded once. Sequenced: CD4+ T cells from PBMCs, cultured in vitro. V gene TRBV18 combines with J gene TRBJ2-7; a possible D gene is TRBD1 (5 bases). The receptor was isolated from a human donor in good health. CDR3 loop: CASSLQIQGSEQYF. In DNA form, the CDR3 reads TGTGCCAGCTCACTTCAGATTCAGGGAAGCGAGCAGTACTTC.